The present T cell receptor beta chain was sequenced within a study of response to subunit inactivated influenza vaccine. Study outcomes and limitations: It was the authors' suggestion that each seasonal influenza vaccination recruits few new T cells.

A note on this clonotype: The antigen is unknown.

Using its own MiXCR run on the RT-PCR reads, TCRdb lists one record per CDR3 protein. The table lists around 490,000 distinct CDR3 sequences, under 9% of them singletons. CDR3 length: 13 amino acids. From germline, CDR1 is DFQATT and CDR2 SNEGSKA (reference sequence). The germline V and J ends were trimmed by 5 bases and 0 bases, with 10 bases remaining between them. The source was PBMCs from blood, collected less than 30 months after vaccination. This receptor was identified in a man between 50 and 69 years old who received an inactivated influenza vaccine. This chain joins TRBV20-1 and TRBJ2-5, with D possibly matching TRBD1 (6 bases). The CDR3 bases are TGCAGTGCTGAAGACAGGAACCAAGAGACCCAGTACTTC. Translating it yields CSAEDRNQETQYF.